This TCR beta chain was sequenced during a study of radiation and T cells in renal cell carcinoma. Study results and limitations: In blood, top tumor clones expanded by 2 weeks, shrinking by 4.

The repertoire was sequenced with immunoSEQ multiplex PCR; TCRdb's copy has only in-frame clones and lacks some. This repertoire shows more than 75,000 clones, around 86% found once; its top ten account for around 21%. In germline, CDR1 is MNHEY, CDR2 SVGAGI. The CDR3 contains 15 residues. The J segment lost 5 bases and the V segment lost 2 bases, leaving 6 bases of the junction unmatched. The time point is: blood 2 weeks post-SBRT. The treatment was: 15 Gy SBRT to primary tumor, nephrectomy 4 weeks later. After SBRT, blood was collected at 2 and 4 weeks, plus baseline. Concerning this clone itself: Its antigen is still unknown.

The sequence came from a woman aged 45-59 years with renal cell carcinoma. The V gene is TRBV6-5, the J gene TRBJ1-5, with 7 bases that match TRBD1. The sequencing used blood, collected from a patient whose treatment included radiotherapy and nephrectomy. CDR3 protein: CASSYQGVGDQPQHF. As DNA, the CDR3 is TGTGCCAGCAGTTACCAGGGGGTAGGAGATCAGCCCCAGCATTTT.